These 23 T cell receptor beta chains were sequenced from one sample in a study of T cell repertoires in Merkel cell carcinoma. This table comes from immunoSEQ multiplex PCR, and its TCRdb copy is limited to in-frame clones, with some not included. The table records around 14,000 clones, around four fifths of them present only once. The specimen sequenced was tumor tissue. All receptors come from an adult with Merkel cell carcinoma.

This clone was detected only once. This rearrangement joins TRBV2 to TRBJ2-2; D is perhaps TRBD2 (6 bases). Germline V gene sequence: CDR1 SNHLY, CDR2 FYNNEI. The CDR3 is 15 residues long. V lost 6 bases and J lost 2, with 13 bases in between. CDR3: CASRGTGRNTGELFF. CDR3 in DNA: TGTGCCAGCAGGGGGACTGGGCGCAACACCGGGGAGCTGTTTTTT.

The chain's CDR3 is CASSQGRSQPQHF. The CDR3 coding sequence is TGCGCCAGCAGCCAGGGACGGAGTCAGCCCCAGCATTTT. J is TRBJ1-5 and V is TRBV4-3, with a tentative D call TRBD1 (5 bases). The V and J ends lost 3 bases and 6 bases respectively, with 9 bases between them. The CDR3 spans 13 residues. Germline V gene lookup returns CDR1 LGHNA and CDR2 YSLEER.

This chain uses TRBV5-6 with TRBJ2-3; TRBD2 matches at 7 bases. Germline loops: CDR1 SGHDT, CDR2 YYEEEE. V lost 4 bases to trimming and J lost 0 bases; unmatched junction nucleotides: 11. The CDR3 runs 17 residues. Here the CDR3 DNA reads TGTGCCAGCAGCCGGTTAGAACTAGCGCGTAGCACAGATACGCAGTATTTT. It codes for CASSRLELARSTDTQYF. The full variable domain, rest sourced from reference TRBV5-6 and TRBJ2-3, is DAGVTQSPTHLIKTRGQQVTLRCSPKSGHDTVSWYQQALGQGPQFIFQYYEEEERQRGNFPDRFSGHQFPNYSSELNVNALLLGDSALYLCASSRLELARSTDTQYFGPGTRLTVL.

V is TRBV11-3 and J is TRBJ2-3; D is unclear. CDR3 length: 14 residues. Germline CDR1 and CDR2: SGHNT and YENEEA. Trimming stripped 5 bases from V and 1 base from J, with 10 bases between. The CDR3 coding sequence is TGTGCCAGCAGCACGGTTAGGGGCACAGATACGCAGTATTTT. This codes for CASSTVRGTDTQYF.

This clone was counted once. The chain combines TRBV7-9 with TRBJ1-6; perhaps TRBD1 as D (6 bases). Germline V gives CDR1 SEHNR, CDR2 FQNEAQ (reference sequence). The CDR3 sequence is 14 residues long. Trimming shortened V by 5 bases and J by 7 bases, and 12 bases separated the two germline ends. The CDR3: CASSQQGDNSPLHF. The CDR3 DNA follows: TGTGCCAGCAGCCAACAGGGAGACAATTCACCCCTCCACTTT. Full variable domain (missing parts from reference TRBV7-9 and TRBJ1-6): DTGVSQNPRHKITKRGQNVTFRCDPISEHNRLYWYRQTLGQGPEFLTYFQNEAQLEKSRLLSDRFSAERPKGSFSTLEIQRTEQGDSAMYLCASSQQGDNSPLHFGNGTRLTVT.

This chain joins TRBV6-4 and TRBJ1-6; D gene unclear. With 3 bases removed from V and 6 bases from J, the gap between germline ends came to 6 bases. CDR3 size: 13 residues. Per the germline V gene, CDR1 is MRHNA and CDR2 is SNTAGT. The CDR3 is CASSEMINSPLHF. As DNA, the CDR3 is TGTGCCAGCAGTGAAATGATTAATTCACCCCTCCACTTT.

This clone was found once. This chain joins TRBV7-8 and TRBJ1-1, with D tentatively TRBD1 (5 bases). The CDR3 loop spans 15 amino acids. V was cut by 0 bases and J by 3 bases, with 11 bases left in between. The germline V gene has CDR1 SGHVS and CDR2 FQNEAQ. The CDR3 sequence is CASSLAPQGYTEAFF. In DNA form, the CDR3 reads TGTGCCAGCAGCTTAGCACCCCAGGGATACACTGAAGCTTTCTTT. Full variable domain (outside the CDR3, taken from reference TRBV7-8 and TRBJ1-1): GAGVSQSPRYKVAKRGQDVALRCDPISGHVSLFWYQQALGQGPEFLTYFQNEAQLDKSGLPSDRFFAERPEGSVSTLKIQRTQQEDSAVYLCASSLAPQGYTEAFFGQGTRLTVV.

The chain joins TRBV18 to TRBJ2-1, with D tentatively TRBD1 (6 bases). Between the trimmed V and J ends, which lost 6 bases and 2 bases, there was a span of 11 bases. CDR1 and CDR2 (germline): KGHSH, LQKENI. The CDR3 spans 14 residues. The CDR3 region is CASSSRDTYNEQFF. The CDR3 nucleotides are TGTGCCAGCTCCTCCAGGGACACCTACAATGAGCAGTTCTTC. Complete variable domain (other parts from reference TRBV18 and TRBJ2-1): NAGVMQNPRHLVRRRGQEARLRCSPMKGHSHVYWYRQLPEEGLKFMVYLQKENIIDESGMPKERFSAEFPKEGPSILRIQQVVRGDSAAYFCASSSRDTYNEQFFGPGTRLTVL.

The chain joins TRBV10-3 to TRBJ1-5, with D hard to call. The V end lost 3 bases, the J end lost 10 bases, and 13 bases lay between the germline ends. CDR1 and CDR2 (germline): ENHRY, SYGVKD. This CDR3 is 13 amino acids long. CDR3 in amino acids: CAISDGPGEPQHF. The DNA for the CDR3 is TGTGCCATCAGTGACGGACCTGGAGAACCCCAGCATTTT.

On this clone: Other DNA sequences from this sample encode an identical CDR3 as well. The V gene is TRBV14, the J gene TRBJ2-7; D is undetermined. This CDR3 has 11 amino acids. Germline assignment: CDR1 SGHDN and CDR2 FVKESK. The V gene lost 1 base and the J gene lost 4 bases, with 2 bases spanning the gap. The DNA of the CDR3 is TGTGCCAGCAGCCAAGGATACGAGCAGTACTTC. It yields the protein CASSQGYEQYF.

V usage is TRBV7-2 and J usage is TRBJ1-4, with 7 bases aligning to TRBD1. V dropped 7 bases and J dropped 11; count of bases not matched to a gene: 13. The CDR3 consists of 14 residues. The V gene's germline CDR1 is SGHTA and CDR2 FQGNSA. This CDR3 reads CASTENRGGGKLFF. DNA for the CDR3: TGTGCCAGCACGGAAAACAGGGGCGGAGGGAAACTGTTTTTT.

The rearrangement uses TRBV27 and TRBJ2-1; D unclear. CDR1 is MNHEY, CDR2 SMNVEV, per germline (reference sequence). The V end lost 5 bases, the J end lost 4 bases, and 9 bases lay between the germline ends. The CDR3 spans 13 residues. CDR3 protein: CASSRTWYNEQFF. CDR3 in DNA: TGTGCCAGCAGTCGAACATGGTACAATGAGCAGTTCTTC.

The gene calls are TRBV19 and TRBJ2-2; no clear D. The CDR3 is 14 residues long. Germline V gene lookup returns CDR1 LNHDA and CDR2 SQIVND (reference sequence). Trimming left V 3 bases short and J 2 bases short, with 7 bases between. This CDR3 is CASSIGDNTGELFF. In DNA form, the CDR3 reads TGTGCCAGTAGTATTGGGGATAACACCGGGGAGCTGTTTTTT.

This clone has a single count. V gene TRBV9 combines with J gene TRBJ2-3; 8 nucleotides agree with TRBD1. CDR3 size: 18 residues. With V trimmed by 1 base and J by 1 base, 11 bases remained unmatched. Germline V gives CDR1 SGDLS, CDR2 YYNGEE. CDR3 DNA: TGTGCCAGCAGCGTATCCAGGACAGGGACGGGTCGCACAGATACGCAGTATTTT. Protein product: CASSVSRTGTGRTDTQYF.

The chain recombines TRBV19 with TRBJ2-4; D is uncertain. The CDR3 is 15 residues long. CDR1 is LNHDA and CDR2 is SQIVND in the germline V gene (reference sequence). Trimming removed 3 bases from V and 0 bases from J, with 9 bases in between. The CDR3 nucleotides read TGTGCCAGTAGTATCCAGTATTTAGCCAAAAACATTCAGTACTTC. Its translation: CASSIQYLAKNIQYF.

This clone occurred once. The CDR3 region is CASSSLSAGGTEQYF. In DNA, the CDR3 is TGTGCCAGCAGTTCCCTATCGGCCGGGGGAACCGAGCAGTACTTC. The chain employs TRBV28 and TRBJ2-7; D possibly corresponds to TRBD2 (6 bases). Germline V gene sequence: CDR1 MDHEN, CDR2 SYDVKM. V dropped 4 bases and J dropped 6 bases, with 19 bases sitting between them. The CDR3 contains 15 residues.

The rearrangement joins TRBV6-4 to TRBJ1-2, with TRBD1 matching 10 bases. There are 13 residues in the CDR3. Unmatched junction bases numbered 2, after V lost 3 bases and J lost 7 bases. Germline V lookup: CDR1 MRHNA, CDR2 SNTAGT. This CDR3 reads CASSEGQGVGYTF. The CDR3, as DNA: TGTGCCAGCAGTGAAGGACAGGGGGTTGGCTACACCTTC.

The chain links TRBV5-1 to TRBJ2-5; 8 bases fit TRBD2. Per the germline V gene, CDR1 is SGHRS and CDR2 is YFSETQ. This CDR3 is 15 amino acids long. The V and J ends lost 4 bases and 5 bases, in that order; junction bases with no gene match: 10. The CDR3 sequence is CASSPDGGAGETQYF. For the CDR3, the DNA is TGCGCCAGCAGCCCCGACGGGGGGGCCGGGGAGACCCAGTACTTC.

The rearrangement links TRBV30 to TRBJ1-2, with 7 bases matching TRBD1. After removal of 0 bases from V and 8 bases from J, the junction contained 9 bases not matched to a gene. The CDR3 covers 14 residues. From germline, CDR1 is GTSNPN and CDR2 SVGIG (reference sequence). The CDR3 here is CAWSVRQGAEGYTF. DNA for the CDR3: TGTGCCTGGAGTGTCCGACAGGGAGCGGAAGGCTACACCTTC.

V usage is TRBV9 and J usage is TRBJ2-3, with D unclear. Trimming shortened V by 3 bases and J by 4 bases, and 15 bases separated the two germline ends. CDR1 and CDR2 (germline): SGDLS, YYNGEE. The CDR3 extends over 15 amino acids. As DNA, the CDR3 is TGTGCCAGCAGCGGAGCCGGTAGAAGCGCAGATACGCAGTATTTT. Translated: CASSGAGRSADTQYF.

V usage is TRBV3-1 (or the pseudogene TRBV3-2) and J usage is TRBJ2-5; D gene unclear. This CDR3 has 13 amino acids. Germline V gene data show CDR1 as LGHDT and CDR2 as YNNKEL (reference sequence). V was shortened by 1 base and J by 0 bases, with 3 bases between the two germline ends. The CDR3 loop reads CASSQGHQETQYF. In nucleotides, the CDR3 is TGTGCCAGCAGCCAAGGACACCAAGAGACCCAGTACTTC.

The CDR3 region has the DNA TGTGCCAGCAGCTCCAGGACAGGCACTCAGCCCCAGCATTTT. Translated: CASSSRTGTQPQHF. The chain is built from TRBV5-8 and TRBJ1-5; TRBD1 agrees at 7 bases. J lost 6 bases, V lost 3 bases, and 6 bases had no gene match. The length of the CDR3 is 14 residues. Germline CDR1 reads SGHTS; CDR2 reads YDEGEE.

This sequence joins TRBV28 and TRBJ1-1; no clear D. CDR1 and CDR2 (germline): MDHEN, SYDVKM. This CDR3 contains 12 residues. Trimming removed 6 bases at V and 5 bases at J, with 10 bases between. The CDR3 loop reads CASRGVRTEAFF. The CDR3 bases are TGTGCCAGCAGGGGTGTGAGGACTGAAGCTTTCTTT.